Shown below are 23 T cell receptor beta chains from a single sample sequenced in a study of cytomegalovirus exposure and HLA in healthy donors. Assay used: immunoSEQ multiplex PCR; TCRdb lists only in-frame clones, some missing. The sample lists fewer than 200,000 clones, about 85% seen once, with roughly 15% in the top ten. The sequencing sample was made of PBMCs. The source is a man between 18 and 29 years old in good health and CMV-seropositive.

This clone was observed once. The chain uses TRBV4-1 and TRBJ1-1; D is undetermined. The V end lost 1 base, the J end lost 0 bases, and 12 bases lay between the germline ends. The CDR3 runs 16 residues. Germline V gene lookup returns CDR1 MGHRA and CDR2 YSYEKL. CDR3 amino acids: CASSQGVLGVNTEAFF. The CDR3 DNA is TGCGCCAGCAGCCAAGGAGTCCTCGGAGTGAACACTGAAGCTTTCTTT.

This clone was seen a few times. J is TRBJ2-7 and V is TRBV5-4, with TRBD2 identical over 7 bases. This CDR3 has 12 residues. The germline gives CDR1 SGHNT, CDR2 YYREEE (reference sequence). V was pared by 4 bases and J by 6 bases, with 4 bases of the junction left unmatched. The CDR3 sequence: CASSLGGIEQYF. DNA for the CDR3: TGTGCCAGCAGCCTGGGAGGGATCGAGCAGTACTTC.

The chain carries TRBV5-4 and TRBJ1-1; tentatively, D is TRBD1 (5 bases). From germline, CDR1 is SGHNT and CDR2 YYREEE (reference sequence). Trimming took 2 bases from V and 6 from J, leaving 20 bases between them. The CDR3 is 16 residues long. The CDR3 here is CASSFSGGADSAEAFF. The CDR3 DNA follows: TGTGCCAGCAGCTTCTCTGGAGGGGCGGATAGCGCTGAAGCTTTCTTT.

The chain is built from TRBV5-4 and TRBJ1-1, with 9 bases lining up with TRBD1. CDR1 SGHNT and CDR2 YYREEE come from the germline V gene (reference sequence). The V and J ends lost 4 bases and 2 bases, in that order; junction bases with no gene match: 9. The length of the CDR3 is 16 residues. The CDR3 is CASSLGQGRLNTEAFF. DNA of the CDR3: TGTGCCAGCAGCCTCGGACAGGGGCGATTAAACACTGAAGCTTTCTTT.

The genes are TRBV5-6 and TRBJ2-5, with 7 positions matching TRBD2. The germline gives CDR1 SGHDT, CDR2 YYEEEE. The CDR3 contains 16 residues. The trim removed 0 bases at V and 4 bases at J, leaving 9 bases unmatched. The CDR3, as DNA: TGTGCCAGCAGCTTGGGAGGCGGGAGTCGGGCAGAGACCCAGTACTTC. It is translated as CASSLGGGSRAETQYF.

This clone came up a few times. DNA of the CDR3: TGTGCCAGCAGGGTGGGACAGGCAGGTCAGCCCCAGCATTTT. It codes for CASRVGQAGQPQHF. The chain couples TRBV2 to TRBJ1-5; TRBD1 matches 8 bases. Trimming took 6 bases from V and 6 from J; bases not matched to a gene: 7. Germline assignment: CDR1 SNHLY and CDR2 FYNNEI. This CDR3 has 14 amino acids. The entire variable domain, with the rest obtained from reference TRBV2 and TRBJ1-5, is as follows: EPEVTQTPSHQVTQMGQEVILRCVPISNHLYFYWYRQILGQKVEFLVSFYNNEISEKSEIFDDQFSVERPDGSNFTLKIRSTKLEDSAMYFCASRVGQAGQPQHFGDGTRLSIL.

The rearrangement links TRBV30 to TRBJ2-2, with TRBD1 matching 10 bases. The CDR3 sequence is 16 residues long. J lost 5 bases, V lost 5 bases, and 11 bases had no gene match. CDR1 GTSNPN and CDR2 SVGIG come from the germline V gene (reference sequence). CDR3 bases: TGTGCCTGGGTCGACCACGACAGGGGGCGAACCGGGGAGCTGTTTTTT. Its translation is CAWVDHDRGRTGELFF.

This clone was counted at least ten times. V usage is TRBV5-1 and J usage is TRBJ1-5; TRBD1 might be the D (6 bases). This CDR3 spans 16 amino acids. Trimming removed 0 bases at V and 2 bases at J, with 12 bases between. The V gene's germline CDR1 is SGHRS and CDR2 YFSETQ. CDR3 loop: CASSLEGDPRNQPQHF. The CDR3 coding sequence is TGCGCCAGCAGCTTGGAGGGGGATCCTCGCAATCAGCCCCAGCATTTT. Looking up the rest from reference TRBV5-1 and TRBJ1-5 gives the full variable domain: KAGVTQTPRYLIKTRGQQVTLSCSPISGHRSVSWYQQTPGQGLQFLFEYFSETQRNKGNFPGRFSGRQFSNSRSEMNVSTLELGDSALYLCASSLEGDPRNQPQHFGDGTRLSIL.

This clone was picked up a small number of times. This rearrangement joins TRBV29-1 to TRBJ1-5, with D perhaps matching TRBD1 (6 bases). V lost 6 bases, J lost 4 bases, and 13 bases lay in between. The V gene's germline CDR1 is SQVTM and CDR2 ANQGSEA. The CDR3 loop spans 13 amino acids. CDR3 sequence: CSVQGLGNQPQHF. The CDR3 DNA is TGCAGCGTCCAGGGGCTCGGAAATCAGCCCCAGCATTTT.

CDR3 sequence reads: CASSLSQNTEAFF. As DNA, the CDR3 is TGTGCCAGCAGCTTGTCACAGAACACTGAAGCTTTCTTT. The V and J genes are TRBV5-4 and TRBJ1-1; no clear D. CDR3 length equals 13 residues. V lost 1 base to trimming and J lost 1 base, with 5 bases between them. Germline V lookup: CDR1 SGHNT, CDR2 YYREEE (reference sequence).

This clone was detected only a few times. This specimen includes other DNA sequences encoding the same CDR3. This chain uses TRBV28 with TRBJ2-7, with 8 bases fitting TRBD1. This CDR3 is built from 13 residues. From germline, CDR1 is MDHEN and CDR2 SYDVKM. V shed 2 bases and J 5 bases; nucleotides not matched to a gene: 2. CDR3 sequence: CASSLQGADEQYF. CDR3 coding DNA: TGTGCCAGCAGTTTACAGGGGGCGGACGAGCAGTACTTC.

This clone was counted a single time. This chain joins TRBV18 and TRBJ1-4; D not resolved. CDR3 length: 13 residues. V was clipped by 3 bases and J by 6 bases, with 8 bases between them. Germline CDR1 and CDR2: KGHSH and LQKENI. CDR3 nucleotide sequence: TGTGCCAGCTCACCCGCAGTCGATGAAAAACTGTTTTTT. Translation: CASSPAVDEKLFF.

This clone occurred once. The chain recombines TRBV9 with TRBJ1-3; 10 bases agree with TRBD1. The V gene end was trimmed by 2 bases and the J gene end by 5 bases; junction bases not matched to a gene: 4. Germline CDR1 is SGDLS and CDR2 is YYNGEE. The CDR3 consists of 15 residues. The CDR3 sequence: CASSVSDRGRNTIYF. The CDR3 DNA sequence: TGTGCCAGCAGCGTCTCGGACAGGGGGAGAAACACCATATATTTT.

The V gene is TRBV19, the J gene TRBJ1-1; D may be TRBD1 (5 bases). V was pared by 3 bases and J by 3 bases, with 14 bases between. CDR3 length equals 15 residues. Germline lookup yields CDR1 LNHDA and CDR2 SQIVND (reference sequence). DNA of the CDR3: TGTGCCAGTAGTATGCAGCGGGGCGTTTACACTGAAGCTTTCTTT. The encoded protein is CASSMQRGVYTEAFF.

The chain uses TRBV6-5 and TRBJ1-4; the D gene is possibly TRBD1 (5 bases). This CDR3 has 15 amino acids. V lost 6 bases to trimming and J lost 0 bases, with 11 bases between them. CDR1 and CDR2 from the germline V gene are MNHEY and SVGAGI. As DNA, the CDR3 is TGTGCCAGCAGGCGGGACGTCGCAACTAATGAAAAACTGTTTTTT. Translation: CASRRDVATNEKLFF.

The rearrangement joins TRBV2 to TRBJ1-2; possibly TRBD1 for D (6 bases). Germline loops: CDR1 SNHLY, CDR2 FYNNEI. The CDR3 length is 15 residues. V dropped 2 bases and J dropped 7 bases, with 17 bases sitting between them. The CDR3 spells CASSESAGVGFGYTF. The DNA of the CDR3 is TGTGCCAGCAGTGAATCCGCAGGGGTAGGTTTTGGCTACACCTTC.

The V and J genes are TRBV19 and TRBJ2-7; 7 nucleotides agree with TRBD1. Trimming cost V 8 bases and J 3 bases; bases outside gene matches: 16. Germline loops: CDR1 LNHDA, CDR2 SQIVND (reference sequence). This CDR3 spans 16 amino acids. The CDR3 nucleotides read TGTGCCAGTCCCGCCACGTCCCAAACAGGGGACTACGAGCAGTACTTC. This codes for CASPATSQTGDYEQYF.

This chain uses TRBV5-1 with TRBJ2-1; the match to TRBD2 covers 8 bases. The germline V gene has CDR1 SGHRS and CDR2 YFSETQ. V shed 1 base, J shed 10 bases, and the junction held 4 bases outside the gene matches. The CDR3 totals 13 residues. The DNA of the CDR3 is TGCGCCAGCAGCTTGTCCGGCGGGGGGGAGCAGTTCTTC. Residues: CASSLSGGGEQFF.

This clone was picked up one time. The gene calls are TRBV27 and TRBJ1-4; D perhaps matches TRBD1 (6 bases). V lost 6 bases to trimming and J lost 7 bases, with 18 bases between them. Per germline, CDR1 MNHEY and CDR2 SMNVEV (reference sequence). The CDR3 extends over 15 amino acids. The CDR3 DNA sequence: TGTGCCAGCAGCTTGTTGGGGGCGCTAGGTGAAAAACTGTTTTTT. Residues: CASSLLGALGEKLFF.

The chain joins TRBV28 to TRBJ2-1; 8 bases are a match to TRBD2. This CDR3 spans 14 amino acids. Germline-derived CDR1 and CDR2 are MDHEN and SYDVKM. The trim removed 8 bases at V and 7 bases at J, leaving 10 bases unmatched. The CDR3 DNA is TGTGCCAGCGAACGAGCGGGAGATAGAAATGAGCAGTTCTTC. Translated, it gives CASERAGDRNEQFF.

The rearrangement joins TRBV9 to TRBJ2-2, with 7 positions matching TRBD2. The CDR3 covers 19 residues. Germline trimming cut 4 bases from V and 1 base from J; bases unmatched to any gene: 16. Germline V gene sequence: CDR1 SGDLS, CDR2 YYNGEE. The CDR3 sequence: CASSLSQRGSERNTGELFF. CDR3 nucleotide sequence: TGTGCCAGCAGCCTTTCCCAACGCGGGAGTGAACGGAACACCGGGGAGCTGTTTTTT.

The chain employs TRBV5-1 and TRBJ2-1, with D perhaps TRBD2 (5 bases). The CDR3 is made up of 17 amino acids. Trimming shortened V by 4 bases and J by 5 bases, and 22 bases separated the two germline ends. Germline assignment: CDR1 SGHRS and CDR2 YFSETQ. The CDR3 DNA reads as TGCGCCAGCAGCCGGGCGGTAGTCCGGGATGGAGACAATGAGCAGTTCTTC. Protein sequence: CASSRAVVRDGDNEQFF.

This chain uses TRBV7-8 with TRBJ2-7, with 14 bases identical to TRBD2. The ends lost 5 bases at V and 4 bases at J; junction bases unmatched: 7. The CDR3 spans 16 residues. Germline CDR1 SGHVS, CDR2 FQNEAQ. This CDR3 reads CASSAQTSGRVYEQYF. CDR3 DNA sequence: TGTGCCAGCAGCGCCCAGACTAGCGGGAGGGTTTACGAGCAGTACTTC. Together with reference TRBV7-8 and TRBJ2-7, the CDR3 gives the full variable domain: GAGVSQSPRYKVAKRGQDVALRCDPISGHVSLFWYQQALGQGPEFLTYFQNEAQLDKSGLPSDRFFAERPEGSVSTLKIQRTQQEDSAVYLCASSAQTSGRVYEQYFGPGTRLTVT.